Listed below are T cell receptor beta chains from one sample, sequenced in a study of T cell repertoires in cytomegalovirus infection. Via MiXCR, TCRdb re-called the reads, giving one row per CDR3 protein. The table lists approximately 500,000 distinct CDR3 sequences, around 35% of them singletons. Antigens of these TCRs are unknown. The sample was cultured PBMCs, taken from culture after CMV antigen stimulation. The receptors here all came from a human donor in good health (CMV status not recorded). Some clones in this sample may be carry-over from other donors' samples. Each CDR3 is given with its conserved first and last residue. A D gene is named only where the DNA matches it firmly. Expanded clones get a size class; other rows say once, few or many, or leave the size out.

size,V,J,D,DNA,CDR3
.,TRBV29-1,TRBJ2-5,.,TGCAGCGTTGTTGGAAGCGGAAGAGAAGAGACCCAGTACTTC,CSVVGSGREETQYF
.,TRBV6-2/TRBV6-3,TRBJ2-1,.,TGTGCCAGCAGTTACCATCCCAATGAGCAGTTCTTC,CASSYHPNEQFF
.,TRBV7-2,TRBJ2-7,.,TGTGCCAGCAGCTCGACAGTTTTGGGCGAGCAGTACTTC,CASSSTVLGEQYF
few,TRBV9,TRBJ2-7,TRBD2,TGTGCCAGCAGCGCCGACCTAGCGGGGTCCTACGAGCAGTACTTC,CASSADLAGSYEQYF
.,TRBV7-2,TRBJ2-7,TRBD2,TGTGCCAGCACCGACGGGGGGGGCTCCTACGAGCAGTACTTC,CASTDGGGSYEQYF
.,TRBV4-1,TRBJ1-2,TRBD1,TGCGCCAGCAGCCAGACAGGGAGCAAAGGCTATGGCTACACCTTC,CASSQTGSKGYGYTF
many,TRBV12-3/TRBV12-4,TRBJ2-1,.,TGTGCCAGCAGTTTAGGACAGAACACCTACAATGAGCAGTTCTTC,CASSLGQNTYNEQFF
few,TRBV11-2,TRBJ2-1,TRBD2,TGTGCCAGCAGCTTAAGCGCGGGAGCAGCCTACAATGAGCAGTTCTTC,CASSLSAGAAYNEQFF
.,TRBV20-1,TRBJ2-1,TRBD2,TGCAGTGCTAGCGTGCCTAGCGGGGTCTACAATGAGCAGTTCTTC,CSASVPSGVYNEQFF
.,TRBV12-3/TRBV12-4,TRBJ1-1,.,TGTGCCACTGGCCGGGGTCCTCTAACTGAAGCTTTCTTT,CATGRGPLTEAFF
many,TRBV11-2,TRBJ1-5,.,TGTGCCAGCAGCTCCAGGGCTGATCAGCCCCAGCATTTT,CASSSRADQPQHF
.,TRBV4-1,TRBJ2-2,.,TGCGCCAGCAGCCAAGATTATAGAGGGGTCGGCACCGGGGAGCTGTTTTTT,CASSQDYRGVGTGELFF
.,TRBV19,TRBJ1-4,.,TGTGCCAGTAGCCCCTCGGGCAGTTTTGGGGAAAAACTGTTTTTT,CASSPSGSFGEKLFF
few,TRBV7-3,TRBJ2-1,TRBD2,TGTGCCAGCAGCTTATACGCTAGCGGGAGTATCTATGAGCAGTTCTTC,CASSLYASGSIYEQFF
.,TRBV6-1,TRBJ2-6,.,TGTGCCAGCAGTGAATTACGGGCAGCCTCTGGGGCCAACGTCCTGACTTTC,CASSELRAASGANVLTF
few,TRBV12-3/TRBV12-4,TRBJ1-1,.,TGTGCCAGCACCCGCTGGGCCATGAACACTGAAGCTTTCTTT,CASTRWAMNTEAFF
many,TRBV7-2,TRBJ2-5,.,TGTGCCAGCAGCTTTTATACGGTTTCTCAAGAGACCCAGTACTTC,CASSFYTVSQETQYF
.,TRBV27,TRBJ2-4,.,TGTGCCAGCAGTTTAGTAGGCCCAGGGATATCCAAAAACATTCAGTACTTC,CASSLVGPGISKNIQYF